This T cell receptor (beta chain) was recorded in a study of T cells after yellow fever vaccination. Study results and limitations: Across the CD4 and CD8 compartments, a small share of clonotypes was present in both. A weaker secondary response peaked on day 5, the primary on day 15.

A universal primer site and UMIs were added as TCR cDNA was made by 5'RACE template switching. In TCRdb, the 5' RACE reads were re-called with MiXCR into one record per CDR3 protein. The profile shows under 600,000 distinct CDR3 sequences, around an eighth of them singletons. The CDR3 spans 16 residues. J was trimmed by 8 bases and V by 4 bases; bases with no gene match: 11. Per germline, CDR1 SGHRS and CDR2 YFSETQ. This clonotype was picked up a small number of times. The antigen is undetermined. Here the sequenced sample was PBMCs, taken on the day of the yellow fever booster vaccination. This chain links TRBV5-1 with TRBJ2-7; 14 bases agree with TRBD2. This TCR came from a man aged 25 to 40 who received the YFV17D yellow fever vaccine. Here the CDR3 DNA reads TGCGCCAGCAGCACCGCGCCGACTAGCGGGAGGGTGCAGCAGTACTTC. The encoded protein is CASSTAPTSGRVQQYF.